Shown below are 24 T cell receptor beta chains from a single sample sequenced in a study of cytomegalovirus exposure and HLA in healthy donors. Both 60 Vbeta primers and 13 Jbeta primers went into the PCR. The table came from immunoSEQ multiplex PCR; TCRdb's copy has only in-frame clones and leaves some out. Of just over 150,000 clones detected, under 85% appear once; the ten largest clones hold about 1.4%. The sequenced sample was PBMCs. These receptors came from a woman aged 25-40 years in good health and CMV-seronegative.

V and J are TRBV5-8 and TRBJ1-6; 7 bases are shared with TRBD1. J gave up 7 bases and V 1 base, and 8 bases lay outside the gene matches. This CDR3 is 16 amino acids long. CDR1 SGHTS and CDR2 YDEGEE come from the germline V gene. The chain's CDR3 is CASSLIDRVNNSPLHF. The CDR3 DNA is TGTGCCAGCAGCTTGATCGACAGGGTTAACAATTCACCCCTCCACTTT.

The CDR3 here is CASSRGQAPNYEQYF. Written as DNA, the CDR3 is TGTGCCAGCAGCCGCGGACAGGCGCCAAACTACGAGCAGTACTTC. V gene TRBV5-8 combines with J gene TRBJ2-7; TRBD1 matches 7 bases. V shed 4 bases, J shed 3 bases, and the junction held 10 bases outside the gene matches. This CDR3 region has 15 residues. Per germline, CDR1 SGHTS and CDR2 YDEGEE.

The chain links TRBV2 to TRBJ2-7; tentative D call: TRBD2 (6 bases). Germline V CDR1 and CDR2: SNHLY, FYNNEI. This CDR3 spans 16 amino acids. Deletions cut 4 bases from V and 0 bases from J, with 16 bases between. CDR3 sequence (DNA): TGTGCCAGCAGTGGGTACGCGGGGCAGAGCTCCTACGAGCAGTACTTC. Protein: CASSGYAGQSSYEQYF.

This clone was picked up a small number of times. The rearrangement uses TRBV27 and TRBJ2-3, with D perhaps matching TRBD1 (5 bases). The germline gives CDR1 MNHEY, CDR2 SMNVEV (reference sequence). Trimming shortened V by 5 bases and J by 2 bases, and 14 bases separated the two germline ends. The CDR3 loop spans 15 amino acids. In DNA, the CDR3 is TGTGCCAGCAGTAGTTCCGGACATAACACAGATACGCAGTATTTT. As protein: CASSSSGHNTDTQYF.

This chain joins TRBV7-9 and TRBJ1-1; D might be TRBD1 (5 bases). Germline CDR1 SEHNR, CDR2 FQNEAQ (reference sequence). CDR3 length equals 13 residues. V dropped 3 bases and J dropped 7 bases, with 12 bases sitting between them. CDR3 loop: CASSFSTGFEAFF. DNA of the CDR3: TGTGCCAGCAGCTTCAGTACAGGCTTTGAAGCTTTCTTT.

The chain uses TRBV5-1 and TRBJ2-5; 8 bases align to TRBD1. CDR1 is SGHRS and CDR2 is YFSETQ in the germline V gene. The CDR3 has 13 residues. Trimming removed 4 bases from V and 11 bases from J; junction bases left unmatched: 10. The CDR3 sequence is CASSPRTGWEQYF. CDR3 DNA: TGCGCCAGCAGCCCTCGGACAGGGTGGGAGCAGTACTTC.

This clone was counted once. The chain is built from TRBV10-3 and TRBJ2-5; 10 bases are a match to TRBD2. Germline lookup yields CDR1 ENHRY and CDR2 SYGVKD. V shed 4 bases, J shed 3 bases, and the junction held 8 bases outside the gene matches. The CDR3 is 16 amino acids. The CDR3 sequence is CAISGIAGGGKETQYF. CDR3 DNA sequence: TGTGCCATCAGTGGAATAGCGGGGGGCGGGAAAGAGACCCAGTACTTC.

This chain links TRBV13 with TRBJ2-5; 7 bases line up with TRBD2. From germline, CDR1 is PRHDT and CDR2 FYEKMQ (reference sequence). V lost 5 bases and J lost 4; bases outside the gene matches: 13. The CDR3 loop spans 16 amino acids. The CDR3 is CASSPPLRLAGETQYF. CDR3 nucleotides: TGTGCCAGCAGCCCTCCCCTCCGACTAGCCGGAGAGACCCAGTACTTC.

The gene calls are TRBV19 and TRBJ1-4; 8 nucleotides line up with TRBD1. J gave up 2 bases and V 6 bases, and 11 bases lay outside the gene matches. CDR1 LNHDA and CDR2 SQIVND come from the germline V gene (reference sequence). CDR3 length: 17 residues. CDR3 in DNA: TGTGCCAGTAGGAGACCGGACAGGGCTGGGACTAATGAAAAACTGTTTTTT. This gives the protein CASRRPDRAGTNEKLFF.

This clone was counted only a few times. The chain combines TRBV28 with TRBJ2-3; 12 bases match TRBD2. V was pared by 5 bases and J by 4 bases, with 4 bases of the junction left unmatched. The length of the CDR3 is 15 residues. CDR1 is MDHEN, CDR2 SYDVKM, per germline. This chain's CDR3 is CASSLGLAGPDTQYF. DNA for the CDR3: TGTGCCAGCAGTCTCGGACTAGCGGGACCAGATACGCAGTATTTT.

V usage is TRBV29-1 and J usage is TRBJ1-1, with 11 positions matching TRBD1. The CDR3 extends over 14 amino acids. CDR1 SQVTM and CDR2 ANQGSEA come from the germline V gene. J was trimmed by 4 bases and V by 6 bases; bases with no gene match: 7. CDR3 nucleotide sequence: TGCAGCGTCGGCAAAGGGACAGGGGGCACTGAAGCTTTCTTT. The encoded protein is CSVGKGTGGTEAFF. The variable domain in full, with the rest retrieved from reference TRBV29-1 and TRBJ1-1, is SAVISQKPSRDICQRGTSLTIQCQVDSQVTMMFWYRQQPGQSLTLIATANQGSEATYESGFVIDKFPISRPNLTFSTLTVSNMSPEDSSIYLCSVGKGTGGTEAFFGQGTRLTVV.

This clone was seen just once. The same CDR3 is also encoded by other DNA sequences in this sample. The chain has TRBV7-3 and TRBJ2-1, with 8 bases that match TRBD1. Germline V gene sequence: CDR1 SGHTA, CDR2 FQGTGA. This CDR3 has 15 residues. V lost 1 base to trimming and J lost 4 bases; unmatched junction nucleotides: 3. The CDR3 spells CASSLRDRRYNEQFF. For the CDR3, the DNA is TGTGCCAGCAGCTTAAGGGACAGGCGTTACAATGAGCAGTTCTTC.

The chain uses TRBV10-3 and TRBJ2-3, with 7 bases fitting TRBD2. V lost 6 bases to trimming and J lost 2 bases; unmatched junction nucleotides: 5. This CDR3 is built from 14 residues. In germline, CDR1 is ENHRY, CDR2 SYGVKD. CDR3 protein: CAIRQTSNTDTQYF. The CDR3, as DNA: TGTGCCATCAGACAGACTAGCAACACAGATACGCAGTATTTT.

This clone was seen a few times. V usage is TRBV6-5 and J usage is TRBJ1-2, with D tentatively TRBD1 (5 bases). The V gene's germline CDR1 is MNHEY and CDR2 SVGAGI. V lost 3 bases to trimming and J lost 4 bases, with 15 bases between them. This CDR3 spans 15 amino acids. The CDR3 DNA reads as TGTGCCAGCAGTTATACTCAGGGAGGGCTCTATGGCTACACCTTC. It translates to CASSYTQGGLYGYTF.

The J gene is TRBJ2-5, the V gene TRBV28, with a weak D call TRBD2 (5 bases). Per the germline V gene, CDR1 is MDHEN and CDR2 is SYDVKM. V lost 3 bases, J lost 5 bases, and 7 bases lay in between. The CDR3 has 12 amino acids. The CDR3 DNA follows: TGTGCCAGCAGTTTCGGGGTTGAGACCCAGTACTTC. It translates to CASSFGVETQYF.

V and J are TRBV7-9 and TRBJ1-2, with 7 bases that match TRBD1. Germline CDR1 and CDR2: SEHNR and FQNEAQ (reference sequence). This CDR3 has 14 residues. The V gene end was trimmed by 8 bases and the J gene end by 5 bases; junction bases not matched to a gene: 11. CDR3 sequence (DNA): TGTGCCAGCCGGACAGGCGGTTCGGGTTATGGCTACACCTTC. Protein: CASRTGGSGYGYTF.

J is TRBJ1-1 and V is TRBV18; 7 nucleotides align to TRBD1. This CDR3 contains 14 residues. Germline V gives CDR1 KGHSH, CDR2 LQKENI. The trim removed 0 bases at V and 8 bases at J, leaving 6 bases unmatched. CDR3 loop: CASSPPEGAREAFF. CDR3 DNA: TGTGCCAGCTCACCACCTGAGGGGGCAAGGGAAGCTTTCTTT.

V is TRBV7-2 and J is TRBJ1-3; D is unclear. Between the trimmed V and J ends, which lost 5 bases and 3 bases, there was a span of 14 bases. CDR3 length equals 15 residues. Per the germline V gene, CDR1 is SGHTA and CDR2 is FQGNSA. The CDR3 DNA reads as TGTGCCAGCAGCCCCTGGAGGGAACGTGGAAACACCATATATTTT. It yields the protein CASSPWRERGNTIYF.

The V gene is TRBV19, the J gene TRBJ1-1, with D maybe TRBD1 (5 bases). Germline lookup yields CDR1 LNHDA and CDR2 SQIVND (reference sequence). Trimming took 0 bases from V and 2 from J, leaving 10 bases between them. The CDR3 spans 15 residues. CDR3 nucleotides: TGTGCCAGTAGTATAGATCAAACAGGTAACACTGAAGCTTTCTTT. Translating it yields CASSIDQTGNTEAFF.

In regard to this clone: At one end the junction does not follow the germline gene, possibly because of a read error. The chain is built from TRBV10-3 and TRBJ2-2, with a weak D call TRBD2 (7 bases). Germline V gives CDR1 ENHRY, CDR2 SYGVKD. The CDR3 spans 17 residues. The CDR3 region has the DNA TGTGCCATCAGTGAGTCGATGGGGGGGCCGAAAACCGGGGAGCTGTTTTTT. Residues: CAISESMGGPKTGELFF.

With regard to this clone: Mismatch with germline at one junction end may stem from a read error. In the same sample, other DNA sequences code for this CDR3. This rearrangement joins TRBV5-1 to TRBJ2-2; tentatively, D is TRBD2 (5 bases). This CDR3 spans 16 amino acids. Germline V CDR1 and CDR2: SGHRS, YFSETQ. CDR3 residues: CASSLSSRSNTGELFF. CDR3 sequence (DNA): TGCGCCAGCAGCTTGTCTTCCAGATCGAACACCGGGGAACTGTTTTTT.

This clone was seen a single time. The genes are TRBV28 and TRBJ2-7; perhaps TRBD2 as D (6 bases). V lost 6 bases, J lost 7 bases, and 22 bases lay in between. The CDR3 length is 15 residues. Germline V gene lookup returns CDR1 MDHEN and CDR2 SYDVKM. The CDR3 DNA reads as TGTGCCAGCAGGGATACACTAGGGCTTGGAGGGGAGCAGTACTTC. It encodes CASRDTLGLGGEQYF. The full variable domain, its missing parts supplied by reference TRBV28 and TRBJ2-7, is DVKVTQSSRYLVKRTGEKVFLECVQDMDHENMFWYRQDPGLGLRLIYFSYDVKMKEKGDIPEGYSVSREKKERFSLILESASTNQTSMYLCASRDTLGLGGEQYFGPGTRLTVT.

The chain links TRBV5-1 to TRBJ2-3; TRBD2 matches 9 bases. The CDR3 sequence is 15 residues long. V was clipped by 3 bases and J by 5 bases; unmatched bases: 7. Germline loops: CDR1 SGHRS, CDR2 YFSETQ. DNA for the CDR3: TGCGCCAGCAGCTCTCTAGCGGGGCTCGGAGATACGCAGTATTTT. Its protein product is CASSSLAGLGDTQYF.

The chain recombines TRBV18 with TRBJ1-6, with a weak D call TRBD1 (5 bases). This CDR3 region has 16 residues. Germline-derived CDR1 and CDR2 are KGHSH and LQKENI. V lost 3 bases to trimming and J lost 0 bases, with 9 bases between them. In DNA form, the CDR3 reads TGTGCCAGCTCACCGTCTCAGGGCTCCTATAATTCACCCCTCCACTTT. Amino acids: CASSPSQGSYNSPLHF.